This T cell receptor (beta chain) was obtained from a study of T cell repertoires in cytomegalovirus infection. Study overall: From public TCR beta signatures came an indication of both CMV infection and matching HLA type. Study-level points and caveats: There were carriers of CMV plus the relevant HLA, and cumulative public TCR beta family frequency identified them. Ex vivo responses were dominated by HLA-C-restricted CMV-specific TCR beta clonotypes.

This CDR3 is built from 13 residues. Germline assignment: CDR1 SGHRS and CDR2 YFSETQ. TCRdb re-derived calls from the reads in MiXCR, one entry per CDR3 protein. In the table there are roughly 310,000 distinct CDR3 sequences, 15% to 20% of which are singletons. This clonotype was recorded a few times. Its antigen is not identified. The sequence was obtained from a human donor in good health (CMV status not recorded). Some clones in this sample may be carry-over from other donors' samples. Sequences were obtained from PBMCs. The J gene is TRBJ2-2, the V gene TRBV5-1; 8 bases fit TRBD1. The CDR3 loop is CASQGADTGELFF. The DNA of the CDR3 is TGCGCATCTCAGGGGGCTGACACCGGGGAGCTGTTTTTT. The full variable domain, completed using reference TRBV5-1 and TRBJ2-2, is KAGVTQTPRYLIKTRGQQVTLSCSPISGHRSVSWYQQTPGQGLQFLFEYFSETQRNKGNFPGRFSGRQFSNSRSEMNVSTLELGDSALYLCASQGADTGELFFGEGSRLTVL.